Below are 23 T cell receptor beta chains sequenced from a single sample in a study of CD8+ T cells in alopecia areata. cDNA reverse transcribed from extracted RNA served as the sequencing template. Profiled with immunoSEQ multiplex PCR; TCRdb holds only in-frame clones, not every one. The sample shows about 250,000 clones, 60% of them seen only once. Sample treatment: oral pan-JAK inhibitor, 5-10 mg twice daily. The sample in question was CD4+ T cells sorted from blood, obtained at week 52, from a patient treated with tofacitinib. The receptors were gathered from a human donor with alopecia areata.

The V and J genes are TRBV30 and TRBJ2-5, with a possible D match to TRBD2 (6 bases). This CDR3 is 12 amino acids long. V lost 6 bases and J lost 3, with 11 bases in between. Looked up from germline, CDR1 is GTSNPN and CDR2 is SVGIG (reference sequence). The CDR3 DNA reads TGTGCCTGTAGCACGGGGGAAGAGACCCAGTACTTC. Translation: CACSTGEETQYF.

V usage is TRBV29-1 and J usage is TRBJ1-3, with D uncertain. Germline V gives CDR1 SQVTM, CDR2 ANQGSEA. The V end lost 5 bases, the J end lost 0 bases, and 5 bases lay between the germline ends. This CDR3 is 12 amino acids long. The CDR3 region is CSVQLSGNTIYF. The DNA of the CDR3 is TGCAGCGTTCAACTCTCTGGAAACACCATATATTTT. Together with reference TRBV29-1 and TRBJ1-3, the CDR3 gives the full variable domain: SAVISQKPSRDICQRGTSLTIQCQVDSQVTMMFWYRQQPGQSLTLIATANQGSEATYESGFVIDKFPISRPNLTFSTLTVSNMSPEDSSIYLCSVQLSGNTIYFGEGSWLTVV.

This chain connects TRBV9 to TRBJ2-1; the D is unclear. The CDR3 runs to 15 residues. The germline V and J ends were trimmed by 5 bases and 2 bases, with 14 bases remaining between them. CDR1 SGDLS and CDR2 YYNGEE come from the germline V gene. The chain's CDR3 is CASSLSNIPYNEQFF. CDR3 coding DNA: TGTGCCAGCAGTCTTAGCAACATCCCCTACAATGAGCAGTTCTTC.

The rearrangement links TRBV4-3 to TRBJ1-2, with D uncertain. The V end was cut by 0 bases, the J end by 5 bases, with 13 bases between. Germline loops: CDR1 LGHNA, CDR2 YSLEER. The CDR3 consists of 15 residues. The chain's CDR3 is CASSQDRISSYGYTF. CDR3 DNA sequence: TGCGCCAGCAGCCAAGATAGGATATCCTCATATGGCTACACCTTC.

The chain carries TRBV5-1 and TRBJ1-2; D not resolved. Germline assignment: CDR1 SGHRS and CDR2 YFSETQ. V was pared by 4 bases and J by 7 bases, with 8 bases between. The length of the CDR3 is 11 residues. The CDR3 nucleotides read TGCGCCAGCAGCCCCCCAAGTGGCTACACCTTC. It specifies CASSPPSGYTF.

The chain carries TRBV5-1 and TRBJ1-6; TRBD1 matches 8 bases. The CDR3 extends over 13 amino acids. Germline V gene sequence: CDR1 SGHRS, CDR2 YFSETQ. Trimming removed 5 bases from V and 10 bases from J; junction bases left unmatched: 5. CDR3 amino acids: CASRGQGESPLHF. In DNA, the CDR3 is TGCGCCAGCAGAGGACAGGGAGAGTCACCCCTCCACTTT.

This clone was detected once. V and J are TRBV29-1 and TRBJ1-1, with 8 bases fitting TRBD1. Germline V gene lookup returns CDR1 SQVTM and CDR2 ANQGSEA. The junction had 6 bases not matched to a gene; V was cut back by 6 bases and J by 3 bases. The CDR3 has 13 amino acids. In nucleotides, the CDR3 is TGCAGCGTCCACAGGGGGATTGACACTGAAGCTTTCTTT. As protein: CSVHRGIDTEAFF.

The chain recombines TRBV7-9 with TRBJ1-1; D unclear. Germline lookup yields CDR1 SEHNR and CDR2 FQNEAQ (reference sequence). CDR3 length: 15 residues. V was shortened by 5 bases and J by 0 bases, with 13 bases between the two germline ends. The CDR3 sequence: CASSPRGGMNTEAFF. The CDR3 DNA is TGTGCCAGCAGCCCCCGGGGAGGGATGAACACTGAAGCTTTCTTT.

The chain combines TRBV7-9 with TRBJ2-5; maybe TRBD2 (5 bases). The CDR3 has 14 residues. V lost 5 bases and J lost 5, with 15 bases in between. CDR1 and CDR2 (germline): SEHNR, FQNEAQ (reference sequence). CDR3 sequence reads: CASSPGLSRETQYF. The DNA of the CDR3 is TGTGCCAGCAGCCCTGGACTGAGTAGGGAGACCCAGTACTTC.

In this sample, this clone turned up once. CDR3 loop: CASSFEPQGAGANVLTF. CDR3 nucleotide sequence: TGCGCCAGCAGCTTTGAACCTCAGGGGGCTGGGGCCAACGTCCTGACTTTC. The V and J genes are TRBV5-1 and TRBJ2-6, with 7 bases that match TRBD1. Germline V gene data show CDR1 as SGHRS and CDR2 as YFSETQ. CDR3 size: 17 residues. V trimming: 2 bases; J trimming: 2 bases; junction bases outside the gene matches: 7.

This chain joins TRBV29-1 and TRBJ2-7; 8 bases are a match to TRBD1. The V and J ends lost 4 bases and 6 bases, in that order; junction bases with no gene match: 8. The CDR3 is made up of 13 amino acids. Germline CDR1 is SQVTM and CDR2 is ANQGSEA. The CDR3: CSVADRAFGEQYF. The CDR3 nucleotides read TGCAGCGTTGCGGACAGGGCCTTCGGCGAGCAGTACTTC.

This clone was recorded a few times. V gene TRBV5-1 combines with J gene TRBJ2-5, with 9 nucleotides matching TRBD2. V was pared by 2 bases and J by 4 bases, with 3 bases of the junction left unmatched. Germline V gene lookup returns CDR1 SGHRS and CDR2 YFSETQ. The CDR3 contains 14 residues. In DNA, the CDR3 is TGCGCCAGCAGCTTAAAACTAGCGGGAGAGACCCAGTACTTC. Translation: CASSLKLAGETQYF.

The genes are TRBV7-9 and TRBJ1-1, with a weak D call TRBD1 (5 bases). V was trimmed by 4 bases and J by 4 bases, leaving 10 bases between them. This CDR3 contains 13 residues. Germline lookup yields CDR1 SEHNR and CDR2 FQNEAQ (reference sequence). The chain's CDR3 is CASSSTGPTEAFF. In DNA, the CDR3 is TGTGCCAGCAGCTCCACAGGACCCACTGAAGCTTTCTTT.

V usage is TRBV18 and J usage is TRBJ2-7, with TRBD1 as a possible D gene (6 bases). Germline V gene sequence: CDR1 KGHSH, CDR2 LQKENI. The CDR3 length is 13 residues. V lost 6 bases to trimming and J lost 4 bases, with 13 bases between them. Here the CDR3 DNA reads TGTGCCAGCTCGGCAGGGGAAGGTTACGAGCAGTACTTC. It is translated as CASSAGEGYEQYF.

V gene TRBV29-1 combines with J gene TRBJ2-5, with a tentative D call TRBD2 (6 bases). This CDR3 contains 12 residues. Per germline, CDR1 SQVTM and CDR2 ANQGSEA. The V and J ends lost 7 bases and 6 bases respectively, with 15 bases between them. For the CDR3, the DNA is TGCAGCGCTACGGGACTGACCCAGACCCAGTACTTC. It is translated as CSATGLTQTQYF.

This clone was observed a single time. V is TRBV30 and J is TRBJ1-5; 8 bases match TRBD1. This CDR3 is built from 14 residues. V was clipped by 3 bases and J by 7 bases; unmatched bases: 8. In germline, CDR1 is GTSNPN, CDR2 SVGIG (reference sequence). The CDR3 DNA is TGTGCCTGGAGAGCCCCAGGGGGCGGGCAGCCCCAGCATTTT. Translated, it gives CAWRAPGGGQPQHF. The variable domain in full, completed from reference TRBV30 and TRBJ1-5, reads SQTIHQWPATLVQPVGSPLSLECTVEGTSNPNLYWYRQAAGRGLQLLFYSVGIGQISSEVPQNLSASRPQDRQFILSSKKLLLSDSGFYLCAWRAPGGGQPQHFGDGTRLSIL.

This clone was observed many times. V is TRBV29-1 and J is TRBJ2-1, with a tentative D call TRBD2 (6 bases). V dropped 5 bases and J dropped 8 bases, with 10 bases sitting between them. In germline, CDR1 is SQVTM, CDR2 ANQGSEA. This CDR3 spans 11 amino acids. The CDR3 coding sequence is TGCAGCGTTACACTAGCCTATGAGCAGTTCTTC. This encodes CSVTLAYEQFF.

The genes are TRBV30 and TRBJ1-1; TRBD1 aligns across 9 bases. The V gene end was trimmed by 5 bases and the J gene end by 6 bases; junction bases not matched to a gene: 7. The germline gives CDR1 GTSNPN, CDR2 SVGIG (reference sequence). The CDR3 runs 13 residues. The CDR3 here is CAWVDRTGAEAFF. In DNA form, the CDR3 reads TGTGCCTGGGTAGACAGGACAGGGGCTGAAGCTTTCTTT. Filled out from reference TRBV30 and TRBJ1-1, the complete variable domain reads SQTIHQWPATLVQPVGSPLSLECTVEGTSNPNLYWYRQAAGRGLQLLFYSVGIGQISSEVPQNLSASRPQDRQFILSSKKLLLSDSGFYLCAWVDRTGAEAFFGQGTRLTVV.

The chain couples TRBV25-1 to TRBJ2-3; no clear D gene. Germline CDR1 MGHDK, CDR2 SYGVNS. CDR3 length: 17 residues. V was cut by 6 bases and J by 0 bases, with 19 bases left in between. For the CDR3, the DNA is TGTGCCAGCAGGCCTCTGGGTGCGGCCACTAGCACAGATACGCAGTATTTT. Protein: CASRPLGAATSTDTQYF.

The V and J genes are TRBV19 and TRBJ2-5, with TRBD1 matching 12 bases. The CDR3 is made up of 13 amino acids. Germline CDR1 is LNHDA and CDR2 is SQIVND (reference sequence). J was trimmed by 5 bases and V by 10 bases; bases with no gene match: 5. Here the CDR3 DNA reads TGTGCCACTGGGACAGGGGGCGTCGAGACCCAGTACTTC. It specifies CATGTGGVETQYF.

The sample holds a few counts of this clone. The V call is TRBV15, the J call TRBJ2-5; D remains ambiguous. The CDR3 has 12 amino acids. The ends were cut back, 5 bases at V and 6 bases at J, with 10 bases in the middle. CDR1 is LNHNV and CDR2 is YYDKDF in the germline V gene (reference sequence). The DNA of the CDR3 is TGTGCCACCAGCCCCCCGAGACAGACCCAGTACTTC. This sequence encodes CATSPPRQTQYF.

The rearrangement uses TRBV7-9 and TRBJ1-4, with a tentative D call TRBD1 (6 bases). Between the trimmed V and J ends, which lost 5 bases and 0 bases, there was a span of 19 bases. The CDR3 length is 18 residues. Germline-derived CDR1 and CDR2 are SEHNR and FQNEAQ (reference sequence). The CDR3 region is CASSPNRVPKTTNEKLFF. DNA for the CDR3: TGTGCCAGCAGCCCCAACAGGGTCCCGAAAACAACTAATGAAAAACTGTTTTTT. Complete variable domain (other parts from reference TRBV7-9 and TRBJ1-4): DTGVSQNPRHKITKRGQNVTFRCDPISEHNRLYWYRQTLGQGPEFLTYFQNEAQLEKSRLLSDRFSAERPKGSFSTLEIQRTEQGDSAMYLCASSPNRVPKTTNEKLFFGSGTQLSVL.

This clone was seen a few times. The V gene is TRBV19, the J gene TRBJ1-5; D is ambiguous. Germline CDR1 is LNHDA and CDR2 is SQIVND (reference sequence). V was clipped by 1 base and J by 9 bases, with 10 bases between them. This CDR3 region has 13 residues. This CDR3 reads CASSIAGDRPQHF. In nucleotides, the CDR3 is TGTGCCAGTAGTATAGCGGGAGATCGGCCCCAGCATTTT.